This entry lists 8 T cell receptor beta chains sequenced from one sample in a study of monozygotic twins with cystic fibrosis. Method: immunoSEQ multiplex PCR; TCRdb's copy keeps in-frame clones and lacks some. Of 13,000 to 15,000 clones in the sample, 85% were seen once. The sequencing input was blood. All receptors come from a boy between 5 and 17 years old with cystic fibrosis.

The chain carries TRBV6-1 and TRBJ2-1, with D possibly being TRBD2 (5 bases). The CDR3 is made up of 15 amino acids. Trimming shortened V by 7 bases and J by 6 bases, and 19 bases separated the two germline ends. CDR1 is MNHNS, CDR2 SASEGT, per germline. CDR3: CASMTLVGDSNEQFF. CDR3 nucleotide sequence: TGTGCCAGCATGACCCTAGTGGGAGATAGCAATGAGCAGTTCTTC.

This clone was detected only a few times. The chain combines TRBV11-2 with TRBJ1-2; 9 nucleotides line up with TRBD1. V dropped 5 bases and J dropped 7; count of bases not matched to a gene: 8. The CDR3 totals 14 residues. Germline V gives CDR1 SGHAT, CDR2 FQNNGV. In nucleotides, the CDR3 is TGTGCCAGCAGCCCCAACCACAGGGGGCCTGGCTACACCTTC. Residues: CASSPNHRGPGYTF.

The chain combines TRBV5-6 with TRBJ2-7; no definite D call. Germline assignment: CDR1 SGHDT and CDR2 YYEEEE. Trimming cost V 5 bases and J 1 base, with 10 bases left between them. The CDR3 consists of 13 residues. CDR3 DNA sequence: TGTGCCAGCAGTATGGACGCATCCTACGAGCAGTACTTC. As protein: CASSMDASYEQYF.

The J gene is TRBJ1-3, the V gene TRBV7-9; D ambiguous. There are 15 residues in the CDR3. In germline, CDR1 is SEHNR, CDR2 FQNEAQ (reference sequence). V was shortened by 2 bases and J by 4 bases, with 12 bases between the two germline ends. CDR3 DNA: TGTGCCAGCAGCTTACCCGAGCCCCAGGGAAACACCATATATTTT. Its protein is CASSLPEPQGNTIYF.

This chain links TRBV27 with TRBJ2-3, with 9 positions matching TRBD2. The V gene end was trimmed by 8 bases and the J gene end by 0 bases; junction bases not matched to a gene: 21. Germline CDR1 reads MNHEY; CDR2 reads SMNVEV (reference sequence). The CDR3 length is 20 residues. The CDR3 spells CASGSGKAGGSGVSTDTQYF. DNA for the CDR3: TGTGCCAGCGGTTCGGGGAAAGCGGGGGGCTCGGGGGTAAGCACAGATACGCAGTATTTT.

The CDR3 reads CATGGESYEQYF. CDR3 DNA: TGTGCCACAGGGGGTGAGTCCTACGAGCAGTACTTC. The V and J genes are TRBV2 and TRBJ2-7, with 7 bases fitting TRBD1. The CDR3 extends over 12 amino acids. With 10 bases clipped from V and 1 base from J, the junction kept 4 bases outside the gene matches. CDR1 is SNHLY and CDR2 is FYNNEI in the germline V gene.

The chain joins TRBV6-1 to TRBJ2-1; weak D call: TRBD2 (5 bases). The germline V and J ends were trimmed by 4 bases and 0 bases, with 16 bases remaining between them. Germline V gives CDR1 MNHNS, CDR2 SASEGT. The CDR3 runs to 17 residues. The CDR3 DNA reads as TGTGCCAGCAGTGGGCTGCGGAGCGGAGGCTCCTACAATGAGCAGTTCTTC. Translated: CASSGLRSGGSYNEQFF.

The chain is built from TRBV2 and TRBJ1-6; D remains ambiguous. Germline V gene data show CDR1 as SNHLY and CDR2 as FYNNEI. V lost 6 bases, J lost 14 bases, and 14 bases lay in between. There are 12 residues in the CDR3. CDR3 sequence: CASSAALGSLHF. CDR3 in DNA: TGTGCCAGCAGCGCGGCCTTGGGATCCCTCCACTTT. The variable domain in full, completed from reference TRBV2 and TRBJ1-6, reads EPEVTQTPSHQVTQMGQEVILRCVPISNHLYFYWYRQILGQKVEFLVSFYNNEISEKSEIFDDQFSVERPDGSNFTLKIRSTKLEDSAMYFCASSAALGSLHFGNGTRLTVT.